This T cell receptor (beta chain) is drawn from a study of T cells in narcolepsy. Study details: Patients with NT1 or NT2 and healthy control donors were enrolled. Broader study findings: Comparing one patient's CSF and blood CD4+ clonotypes highlighted HCRT- and TRIB2-specific autoreactive clonotypes. In some patient and control memory CD4+ samples, autoreactive clones were absent. Blood of same and different patients, but not healthy controls, reportedly held recurring autoreactive clonotypes.

Measured with immunoSEQ multiplex PCR; TCRdb has only the in-frame clones, and not every one. The top ten clones hold about a tenth of a sample with about 24,000 clones, 65% to 90% of them seen once. The table lists this clone with a count of one. What it recognizes is unknown. Per germline, CDR1 SGHAT and CDR2 FQNNGV. The CDR3 sequence is 14 residues long. The source is a human donor in good health. The sequencing input was memory (CD45RA-) CD4+ T cells from blood. The chain recombines TRBV11-2 with TRBJ2-5, with 7 bases lining up with TRBD1. Near its end, the DNA agrees better with TRBJ2-7, so the J call may be wrong. CDR3 in amino acids: CASSLITGDYEQYF. CDR3 in DNA: TGTGCCAGCAGCTTAATAACAGGGGACTACGAGCAGTACTTC.